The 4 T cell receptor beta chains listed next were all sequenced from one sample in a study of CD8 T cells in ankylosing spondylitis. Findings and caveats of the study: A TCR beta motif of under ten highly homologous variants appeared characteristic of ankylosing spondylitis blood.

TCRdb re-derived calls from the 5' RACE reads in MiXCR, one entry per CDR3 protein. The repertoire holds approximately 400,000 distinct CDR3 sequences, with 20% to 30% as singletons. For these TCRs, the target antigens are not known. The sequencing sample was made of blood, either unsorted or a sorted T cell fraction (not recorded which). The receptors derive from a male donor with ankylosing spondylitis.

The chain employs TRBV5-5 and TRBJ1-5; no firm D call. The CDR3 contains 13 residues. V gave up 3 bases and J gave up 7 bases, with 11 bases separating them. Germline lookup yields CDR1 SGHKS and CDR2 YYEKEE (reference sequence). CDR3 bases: TGTGCCAGCAGCTCCCACCTAGAGCAGCCCCAGCATTTT. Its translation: CASSSHLEQPQHF.

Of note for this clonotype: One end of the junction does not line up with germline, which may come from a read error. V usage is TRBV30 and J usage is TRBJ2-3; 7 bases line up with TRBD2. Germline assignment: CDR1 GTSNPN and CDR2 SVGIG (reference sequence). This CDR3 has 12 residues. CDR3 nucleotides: TGTACCTGGGTTAGCGGGACAGATACGCAGTATTTT. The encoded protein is CTWVSGTDTQYF. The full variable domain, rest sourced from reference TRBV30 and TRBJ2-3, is SQTIHQWPATLVQPVGSPLSLECTVEGTSNPNLYWYRQAAGRGLQLLFYSVGIGQISSEVPQNLSASRPQDRQFILSSKKLLLSDSGFYLCTWVSGTDTQYFGPGTRLTVL.

CDR3 DNA: TGTGCCAGCGCCGGTCGGGGCGGCCTATGTGAGCAGTTCTTC. The encoded protein is CASAGRGGLCEQFF. The V gene is TRBV21-1, the J gene TRBJ2-1; the tabulated D call, TRBD1, remains unverified against the DNA. TRBV21-1 is designated a pseudogene. This CDR3 region has 14 residues.

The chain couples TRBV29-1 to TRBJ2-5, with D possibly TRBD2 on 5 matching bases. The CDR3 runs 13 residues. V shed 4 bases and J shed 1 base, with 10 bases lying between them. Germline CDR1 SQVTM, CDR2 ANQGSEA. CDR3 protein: CSVGASSQETQYF. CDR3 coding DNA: TGCAGCGTTGGTGCTAGCAGCCAAGAGACCCAGTACTTC.